This T cell receptor (beta chain) is drawn from a study of cytomegalovirus exposure and HLA in healthy donors. Findings and caveats of the study: Immune exposure was documented only through CMV serostatus.

The PCR was carried out with 60 Vbeta primers and 13 Jbeta primers. Sequencing used immunoSEQ multiplex PCR; TCRdb keeps in-frame clones, though not all of them. The data show more than 150,000 clones, about 85% seen once. To note about this clone: The antigen remains unidentified.

In germline, CDR1 is MGHRA, CDR2 YSYEKL. CDR3 size: 18 residues. Germline trimming cut 3 bases from V and 6 bases from J; bases unmatched to any gene: 15. The chain joins TRBV4-1 to TRBJ2-5; 11 bases line up with TRBD2. This receptor was obtained from a woman aged 18 to 35 in good health and CMV-seronegative. Sequences were obtained from PBMCs. Here the CDR3 reads CASSQDRRDSGGAQTQYF. The DNA for the CDR3 is TGCGCCAGCAGCCAGGACCGAAGGGATAGCGGGGGGGCTCAGACCCAGTACTTC.